The 22 T cell receptor beta chains below come from one sample, sequenced in a study of identical twins. TCRdb itself ran the 5' RACE reads through MiXCR, one entry per CDR3 protein. The sample has under 300,000 distinct CDR3 sequences, around 8.3% seen once. These data also featured in a second study, about yellow fever vaccine responses in identical twins.

The sequenced sample consisted of CD8+ T cells sorted from blood. These receptors were obtained from a woman under 30 in good health.

This clonotype was picked up a small number of times. The V and J genes are TRBV27 and TRBJ2-3; the D gene is possibly TRBD2 (6 bases). The ends were cut back, 4 bases at V and 1 base at J, with 12 bases in the middle. The CDR3 extends over 15 amino acids. Germline loops: CDR1 MNHEY, CDR2 SMNVEV (reference sequence). Written as DNA, the CDR3 is TGTGCCAGCAGTTACTCGTGGGGGGGCACAGATACGCAGTATTTT. Protein product: CASSYSWGGTDTQYF.

This clonotype has just a few counts. The chain employs TRBV20-1 and TRBJ2-7, with D possibly matching TRBD1 (6 bases). The CDR3 is made up of 14 amino acids. The germline gives CDR1 DFQATT, CDR2 SNEGSKA (reference sequence). V lost 5 bases and J lost 3, with 17 bases in between. CDR3 nucleotide sequence: TGCAGTGCTCGTTCCCGGGACAATAACTACGAGCAGTACTTC. Its translation is CSARSRDNNYEQYF.

This clonotype was found a few times. The chain uses TRBV7-6 and TRBJ2-1, with D possibly called TRBD1 or TRBD2 (5 bases each). Germline lookup yields CDR1 SGHVS and CDR2 FNYEAQ. The length of the CDR3 is 15 residues. V was shortened by 5 bases and J by 4 bases, with 15 bases between the two germline ends. In DNA, the CDR3 is TGTGCCAGCAGCCGCGCGAGGGGCCGATACAATGAGCAGTTCTTC. It specifies CASSRARGRYNEQFF.

This clonotype was observed many times. The V call is TRBV29-1, the J call TRBJ2-5; 10 nucleotides agree with TRBD2. The CDR3 length is 14 residues. V lost 4 bases and J lost 5; bases outside the gene matches: 7. Germline V gene data show CDR1 as SQVTM and CDR2 as ANQGSEA. Here the CDR3 DNA reads TGCAGCGTTGGGTCTAGCGGGGGTTGGGAGACCCAGTACTTC. This encodes CSVGSSGGWETQYF. Drawing the rest from reference TRBV29-1 and TRBJ2-5, the complete variable domain is SAVISQKPSRDICQRGTSLTIQCQVDSQVTMMFWYRQQPGQSLTLIATANQGSEATYESGFVIDKFPISRPNLTFSTLTVSNMSPEDSSIYLCSVGSSGGWETQYFGPGTRLLVL.

This clonotype was seen a handful of times. The chain carries TRBV12-3 or TRBV12-4 and TRBJ2-7; TRBD2 matches 13 bases. The CDR3 consists of 17 residues. The V segment lost 5 bases and the J segment 4 bases; nucleotides outside the gene matches: 11. Here the CDR3 reads CASSLLGLAGPPYEQYF. The CDR3, as DNA: TGTGCCAGCAGTCTCTTGGGACTAGCGGGACCGCCATACGAGCAGTACTTC.

This clonotype was counted a few times. In DNA form, the CDR3 reads TGCAGTGCTAGAGATTGGGGGACCGGGGAGCTGTTTTTT. It specifies CSARDWGTGELFF. The chain recombines TRBV20-1 with TRBJ2-2; D is possibly TRBD1 or TRBD2 (5 bases each). V was pared by 0 bases and J by 5 bases, with 7 bases between. The CDR3 spans 13 residues. Germline V CDR1 and CDR2: DFQATT, SNEGSKA (reference sequence).

The chain has TRBV15 and TRBJ2-3; 12 nucleotides match TRBD2. The CDR3 has 18 amino acids. J gave up 0 bases and V 0 bases, and 4 bases lay outside the gene matches. Germline assignment: CDR1 LNHNV and CDR2 YYDKDF (reference sequence). The CDR3: CATSRELAGGPSTDTQYF. In DNA form, the CDR3 reads TGTGCCACCAGCAGAGAACTAGCGGGAGGACCTAGCACAGATACGCAGTATTTT.

This clonotype was seen at least ten times. V and J are TRBV20-1 and TRBJ2-5; weak D call: TRBD2 (6 bases). Germline CDR1 reads DFQATT; CDR2 reads SNEGSKA (reference sequence). Trimming took 0 bases from V and 4 from J, leaving 9 bases between them. There are 13 residues in the CDR3. The CDR3 reads CSARDLGGETQYF. CDR3 in DNA: TGCAGTGCTAGAGATTTGGGGGGAGAGACCCAGTACTTC.

In this sample, this clonotype turned up a few times. The V gene is TRBV11-2, the J gene TRBJ2-3, with 10 bases that match TRBD1. Germline CDR1 and CDR2: SGHAT and FQNNGV. With 5 bases clipped from V and 4 bases from J, the junction kept 6 bases outside the gene matches. This CDR3 contains 15 residues. In DNA, the CDR3 is TGTGCCAGCAGCCTAAAGACAGGGGGCCCAGATACGCAGTATTTT. Translating it yields CASSLKTGGPDTQYF.

This clonotype was counted a few times. V gene TRBV6-1 combines with J gene TRBJ1-5; D is unresolved. This CDR3 contains 13 residues. Germline lookup yields CDR1 MNHNS and CDR2 SASEGT. Trimming pared 6 bases from V and 0 bases from J, leaving 6 bases between. The CDR3 region is CASRGNSNQPQHF. The CDR3 nucleotides read TGTGCCAGCAGAGGTAATAGCAATCAGCCCCAGCATTTT.

In this sample, this clonotype turned up a few times. CDR3 in DNA: TGTGCCAGCAGCTTAAATCCCACTCGGGTATACGAGCAGTACTTC. Translated: CASSLNPTRVYEQYF. This chain links TRBV7-9 with TRBJ2-7, with no clear D. Per germline, CDR1 SEHNR and CDR2 FQNEAQ (reference sequence). The CDR3 covers 15 residues. Trimming pared 2 bases from V and 4 bases from J, leaving 15 bases between. Together with reference TRBV7-9 and TRBJ2-7, the CDR3 gives the full variable domain: DTGVSQNPRHKITKRGQNVTFRCDPISEHNRLYWYRQTLGQGPEFLTYFQNEAQLEKSRLLSDRFSAERPKGSFSTLEIQRTEQGDSAMYLCASSLNPTRVYEQYFGPGTRLTVT.

The chain joins TRBV11-2 to TRBJ2-3; maybe TRBD2 (6 bases). Germline CDR1 and CDR2: SGHAT and FQNNGV. The ends were cut back, 7 bases at V and 2 bases at J, with 13 bases in the middle. This CDR3 contains 14 residues. This CDR3 is CASTGRDFTDTQYF. Here the CDR3 DNA reads TGTGCCAGCACGGGCAGGGACTTCACAGATACGCAGTATTTT.

This clonotype has only a few counts. The gene calls are TRBV15 and TRBJ2-4; D remains unclear. Germline CDR1 reads LNHNV; CDR2 reads YYDKDF (reference sequence). The CDR3 spans 15 residues. V was pared by 0 bases and J by 5 bases, with 11 bases between. DNA of the CDR3: TGTGCCACCAGCAGAGACTTCCCCTCCCAAAACATTCAGTACTTC. Translating it yields CATSRDFPSQNIQYF.

This clonotype was observed many times. CDR3 DNA sequence: TGTGCCAGCAGTGAAGGCAGGTACAATGAGCAGTTCTTC. It yields the protein CASSEGRYNEQFF. The chain uses TRBV6-4 and TRBJ2-1; no clear D gene. The ends were cut back, 3 bases at V and 4 bases at J, with 7 bases in the middle. This CDR3 has 13 amino acids. Per germline, CDR1 MRHNA and CDR2 SNTAGT.

This clonotype was detected only a few times. V usage is TRBV7-3 and J usage is TRBJ1-1; no definite D call. Germline CDR1 and CDR2: SGHTA and FQGTGA. Deletions cut 0 bases from V and 7 bases from J, with 12 bases between. The CDR3 is 14 residues long. In DNA form, the CDR3 reads TGTGCCAGCAGCTTAACGGGCCTCGGGATTGAAGCTTTCTTT. As protein: CASSLTGLGIEAFF.

This clonotype was counted at least ten times. This chain uses TRBV3-1 with TRBJ2-3; D could derive from TRBD1 or TRBD2 (5 bases each). V was shortened by 0 bases and J by 0 bases, with 13 bases between the two germline ends. Germline V gene lookup returns CDR1 LGHDT and CDR2 YNNKEL (reference sequence). The CDR3 has 17 residues. CDR3 in amino acids: CASSQESGTESTDTQYF. The CDR3 bases are TGTGCCAGCAGCCAAGAATCCGGGACGGAAAGCACAGATACGCAGTATTTT.

This clonotype was found many times. The V and J genes are TRBV20-1 and TRBJ2-7, with D perhaps matching TRBD1 (5 bases). This CDR3 is 12 amino acids long. Germline assignment: CDR1 DFQATT and CDR2 SNEGSKA (reference sequence). V was pared by 8 bases and J by 4 bases, with 15 bases between. CDR3 nucleotides: TGCAGTCCCAAGGTGACAGATTACGAGCAGTACTTC. Its translation: CSPKVTDYEQYF.

The gene calls are TRBV7-2 and TRBJ2-7; D uncertain. Germline V lookup: CDR1 SGHTA, CDR2 FQGNSA. The CDR3 is made up of 15 amino acids. Trimming left V 0 bases short and J 2 bases short, with 11 bases between. The CDR3: CASSLAVVGTYEQYF. CDR3 nucleotides: TGTGCCAGCAGCTTAGCCGTCGTAGGAACCTACGAGCAGTACTTC. Variable domain in full (rest from reference TRBV7-2 and TRBJ2-7): GAGVSQSPSNKVTEKGKDVELRCDPISGHTALYWYRQSLGQGLEFLIYFQGNSAPDKSGLPSDRFSAERTGGSVSTLTIQRTQQEDSAVYLCASSLAVVGTYEQYFGPGTRLTVT.

In its sample, this clonotype was seen a few times. A read error may produce the germline difference seen at one junction end. The V and J genes are TRBV20-1 and TRBJ2-1; no clear D gene. Germline CDR1 DFQATT, CDR2 SNEGSKA (reference sequence). CDR3 size: 13 residues. The CDR3 here is CSATSKKYIEQFF. CDR3 bases: TGCAGTGCCACCTCCAAGAAGTACATTGAGCAGTTCTTC.

The V gene is TRBV20-1, the J gene TRBJ2-7, with 9 bases matching TRBD1. Germline V gene data show CDR1 as DFQATT and CDR2 as SNEGSKA (reference sequence). J lost 0 bases, V lost 6 bases, and 6 bases had no gene match. The length of the CDR3 is 14 residues. The CDR3 reads CSATGTGSSYEQYF. The CDR3 nucleotides read TGCAGTGCAACCGGGACAGGGAGCTCCTACGAGCAGTACTTC.

The chain recombines TRBV19 with TRBJ2-7; 11 bases map to TRBD2. The CDR3 length is 14 residues. Germline V gene data show CDR1 as LNHDA and CDR2 as SQIVND (reference sequence). The ends lost 3 bases at V and 4 bases at J; junction bases unmatched: 2. In DNA form, the CDR3 reads TGTGCCAGTAGTATCGGGACTAGCGGATACGAGCAGTACTTC. Its translation: CASSIGTSGYEQYF.

This clonotype showed up just a few times. This chain uses TRBV9 with TRBJ1-1; 8 nucleotides agree with TRBD1. Germline V gene sequence: CDR1 SGDLS, CDR2 YYNGEE. CDR3 length equals 13 residues. V lost 0 bases to trimming and J lost 7 bases; unmatched junction nucleotides: 2. The CDR3 DNA sequence: TGTGCCAGCAGCGTAGGACAGGGGCTTGAAGCTTTCTTT. Its protein is CASSVGQGLEAFF.